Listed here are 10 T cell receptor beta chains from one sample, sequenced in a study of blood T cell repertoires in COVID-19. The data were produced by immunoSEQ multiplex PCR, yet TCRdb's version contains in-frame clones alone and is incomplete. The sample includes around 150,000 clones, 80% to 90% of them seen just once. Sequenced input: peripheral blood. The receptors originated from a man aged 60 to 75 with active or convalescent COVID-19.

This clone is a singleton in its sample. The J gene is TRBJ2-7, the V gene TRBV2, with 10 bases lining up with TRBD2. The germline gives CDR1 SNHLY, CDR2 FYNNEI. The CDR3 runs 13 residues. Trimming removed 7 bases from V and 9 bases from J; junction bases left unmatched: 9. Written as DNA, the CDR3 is TGTGCCAGCATGCTAGCGGGAGCCCCGGGGCAGTACTTC. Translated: CASMLAGAPGQYF.

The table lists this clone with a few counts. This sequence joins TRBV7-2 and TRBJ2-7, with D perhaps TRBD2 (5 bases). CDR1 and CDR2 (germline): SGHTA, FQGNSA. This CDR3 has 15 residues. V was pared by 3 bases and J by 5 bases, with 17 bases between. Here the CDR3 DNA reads TGTGCCAGCAGCTTTAGGCATAGCGCGTCCGACGAGCAGTACTTC. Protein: CASSFRHSASDEQYF.

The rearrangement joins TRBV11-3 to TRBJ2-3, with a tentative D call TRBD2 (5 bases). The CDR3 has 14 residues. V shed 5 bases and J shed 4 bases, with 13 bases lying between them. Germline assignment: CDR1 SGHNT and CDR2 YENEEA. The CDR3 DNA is TGTGCCAGCAGCATTCGGACTTCACCAGATACGCAGTATTTT. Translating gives CASSIRTSPDTQYF. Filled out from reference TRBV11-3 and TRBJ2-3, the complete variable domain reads EAGVVQSPRYKIIEKKQPVAFWCNPISGHNTLYWYLQNLGQGPELLIRYENEEAVDDSQLPKDRFSAERLKGVDSTLKIQPAELGDSAVYLCASSIRTSPDTQYFGPGTRLTVL.

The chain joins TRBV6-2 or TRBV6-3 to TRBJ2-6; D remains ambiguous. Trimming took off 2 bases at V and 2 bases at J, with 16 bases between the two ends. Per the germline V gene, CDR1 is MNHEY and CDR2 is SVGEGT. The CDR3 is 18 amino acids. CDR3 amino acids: CASSYRGGVLPGANVLTF. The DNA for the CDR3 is TGTGCCAGCAGTTACCGAGGCGGCGTCTTACCTGGGGCCAACGTCCTGACTTTC.

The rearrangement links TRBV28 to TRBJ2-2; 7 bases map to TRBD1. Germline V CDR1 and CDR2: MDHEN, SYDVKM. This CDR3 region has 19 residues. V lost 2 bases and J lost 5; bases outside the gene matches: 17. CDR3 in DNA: TGTGCCAGCAGTTTACCAGGAAGGGGGCGGGCCACGGGGACCGGGGAGCTGTTTTTT. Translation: CASSLPGRGRATGTGELFF.

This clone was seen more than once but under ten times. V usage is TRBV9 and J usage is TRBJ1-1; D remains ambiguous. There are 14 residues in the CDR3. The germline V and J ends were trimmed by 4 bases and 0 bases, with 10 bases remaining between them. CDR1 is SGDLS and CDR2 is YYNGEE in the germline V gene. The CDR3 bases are TGTGCCAGCAGCTCCTCTTACATGAACACTGAAGCTTTCTTT. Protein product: CASSSSYMNTEAFF.

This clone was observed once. The CDR3 loop is CASSLSGFHGELFF. The CDR3, as DNA: TGTGCCAGCAGTTTATCAGGTTTTCACGGGGAGCTGTTTTTT. The J gene is TRBJ2-2, the V gene TRBV28; D ambiguous. The germline CDR1 and CDR2 sequences are MDHEN and SYDVKM. The CDR3 is 14 amino acids. V was trimmed by 1 base and J by 7 bases, leaving 10 bases between them.

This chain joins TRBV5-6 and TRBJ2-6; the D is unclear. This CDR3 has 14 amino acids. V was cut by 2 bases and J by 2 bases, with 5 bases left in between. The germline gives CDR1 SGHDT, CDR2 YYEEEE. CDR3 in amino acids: CASSFGTGANVLTF. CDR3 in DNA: TGTGCCAGCAGCTTCGGTACTGGGGCCAACGTCCTGACTTTC. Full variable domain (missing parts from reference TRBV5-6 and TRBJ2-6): DAGVTQSPTHLIKTRGQQVTLRCSPKSGHDTVSWYQQALGQGPQFIFQYYEEEERQRGNFPDRFSGHQFPNYSSELNVNALLLGDSALYLCASSFGTGANVLTFGAGSRLTVL.

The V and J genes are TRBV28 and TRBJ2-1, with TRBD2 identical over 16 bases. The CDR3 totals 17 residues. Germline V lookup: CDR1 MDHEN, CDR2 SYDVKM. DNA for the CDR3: TGTGCTGCGTCGGGGACTAGCGGGAGGGCCGGGTACAATGAGCAGTTCTTC. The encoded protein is CAASGTSGRAGYNEQFF. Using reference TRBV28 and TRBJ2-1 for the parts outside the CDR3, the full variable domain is DVKVTQSSRYLVKRTGEKVFLECVQDMDHENMFWYRQDPGLGLRLIYFSYDVKMKEKGDIPEGYSVSREKKERFSLILESASTNQTSMYLCAASGTSGRAGYNEQFFGPGTRLTVL.

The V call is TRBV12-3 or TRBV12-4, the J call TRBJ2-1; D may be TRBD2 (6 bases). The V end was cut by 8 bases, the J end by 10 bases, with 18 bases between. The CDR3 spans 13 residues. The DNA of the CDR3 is TGTGCCAGCTCTCGGTCGGGGGATACAGAGCAGTTCTTC. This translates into CASSRSGDTEQFF.